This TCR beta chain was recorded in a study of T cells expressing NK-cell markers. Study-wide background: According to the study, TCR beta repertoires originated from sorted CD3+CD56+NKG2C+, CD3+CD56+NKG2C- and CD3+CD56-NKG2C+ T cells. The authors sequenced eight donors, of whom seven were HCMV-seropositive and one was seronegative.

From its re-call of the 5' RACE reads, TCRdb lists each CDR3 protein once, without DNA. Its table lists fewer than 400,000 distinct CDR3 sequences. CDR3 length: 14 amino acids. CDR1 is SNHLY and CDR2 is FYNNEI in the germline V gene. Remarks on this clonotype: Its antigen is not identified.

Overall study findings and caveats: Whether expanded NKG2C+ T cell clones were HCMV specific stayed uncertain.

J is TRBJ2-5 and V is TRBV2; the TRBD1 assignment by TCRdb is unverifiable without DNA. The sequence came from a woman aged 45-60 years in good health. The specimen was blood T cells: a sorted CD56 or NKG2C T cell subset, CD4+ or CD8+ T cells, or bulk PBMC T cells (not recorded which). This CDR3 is CASSVGTPQETQYF.